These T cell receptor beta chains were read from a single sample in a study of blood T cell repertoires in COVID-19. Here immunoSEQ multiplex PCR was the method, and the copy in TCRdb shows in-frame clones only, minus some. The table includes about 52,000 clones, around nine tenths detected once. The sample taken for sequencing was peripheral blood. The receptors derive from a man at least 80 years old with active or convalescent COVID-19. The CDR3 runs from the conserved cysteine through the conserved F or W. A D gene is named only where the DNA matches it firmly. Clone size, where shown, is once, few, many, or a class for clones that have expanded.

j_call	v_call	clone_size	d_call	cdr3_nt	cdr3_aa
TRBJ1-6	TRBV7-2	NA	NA	TGTGCCAGCAGCTTAGCGAAGCAGGGGCGACCTAACTACTTT	CASSLAKQGRPNYF
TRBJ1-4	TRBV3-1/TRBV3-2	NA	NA	TGTGCCAGCAGCCCTGGACAGCCTGAGGGTGAAAAACTGTTTTTT	CASSPGQPEGEKLFF
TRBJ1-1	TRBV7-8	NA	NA	TGTGCCAGCAGATTCCGGGGGATGAACACTGAAGCTTTCTTT	CASRFRGMNTEAFF
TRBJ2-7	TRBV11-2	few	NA	TGTGCCAGCAGTCGGATCCGGGGGTACTACGAGCAGTACTTC	CASSRIRGYYEQYF
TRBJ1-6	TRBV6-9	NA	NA	TGTGCCAGCAGTTATGGTGCAGGGGTTGTCTATAATTCACCCCTCCACTTT	CASSYGAGVVYNSPLHF
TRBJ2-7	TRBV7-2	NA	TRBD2	TGTGCCAGCAGCTCGGTGACTAGCGGGAGCTCCTACGAGCAGTACTTC	CASSSVTSGSSYEQYF
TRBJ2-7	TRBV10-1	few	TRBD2	TGCGCCAGCAGGCCTGCGGGAGTGGGAGAGCAGTACTTC	CASRPAGVGEQYF
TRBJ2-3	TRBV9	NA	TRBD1	TGTGCCAGCAGTCCGGGACAGGAGTTGAATACGCAGTATTTT	CASSPGQELNTQYF
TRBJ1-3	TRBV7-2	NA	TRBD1	TGTGCCAGCGCCGAACAGGGGTTCGGAAACACCATATATTTT	CASAEQGFGNTIYF
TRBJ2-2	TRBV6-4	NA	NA	TGTGCCACCCGGGCGACTACCAACACCGGGGAGCTGTTTTTT	CATRATTNTGELFF
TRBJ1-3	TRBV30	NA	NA	TGTGCCTGGAGTCAGGGTGTTGGAAACACCATATATTTT	CAWSQGVGNTIYF
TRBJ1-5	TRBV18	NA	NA	TGTGCCAGCTCACCATCGGGGGGGAATCATCAGCCCCAGCATTTT	CASSPSGGNHQPQHF
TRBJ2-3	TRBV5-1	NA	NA	TGCGCCAGCAGCTTGCGCGTTGGCACAGATACGCAGTATTTT	CASSLRVGTDTQYF
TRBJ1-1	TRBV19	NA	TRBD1	TGTGCCAGTAGTGCAGACAGGGGACGCTCTCTGTTTGAAGCTTTCTTT	CASSADRGRSLFEAFF